The 10 T cell receptor beta chains below come from one sample, sequenced in a study of blood T cell repertoires in COVID-19. Data came from immunoSEQ multiplex PCR; TCRdb stores just in-frame clones and leaves some out. This sample has roughly 320,000 clones, with around nine tenths found just once. Sequences were obtained from peripheral blood. These receptors originate from a man between 65 and 85 years old with acute or convalescent COVID-19.

The rearrangement joins TRBV19 to TRBJ1-2, with D hard to call. V was shortened by 5 bases and J by 3 bases, with 13 bases between the two germline ends. Germline V CDR1 and CDR2: LNHDA, SQIVND (reference sequence). The CDR3 is 14 residues long. The CDR3 reads CASSHPPEDYGYTF. The CDR3 DNA is TGTGCCAGTAGTCACCCGCCGGAGGACTATGGCTACACCTTC.

The V gene is TRBV21-1, the J gene TRBJ2-1; the D call in the table, TRBD1, was not verified against the DNA. TRBV21-1 is reported as a pseudogene. This CDR3 comprises 14 residues. The CDR3 coding sequence is TGTGCCAGCAGGGACAGGGGTAGCGGCAATGAGCAGTTCTTC. It encodes CASRDRGSGNEQFF.

This clone was found a few times. The chain uses TRBV7-6 and TRBJ1-2; weak D call: TRBD1 (6 bases). The ends were cut back, 1 base at V and 6 bases at J, with 12 bases in the middle. Per germline, CDR1 SGHVS and CDR2 FNYEAQ. The CDR3 totals 14 residues. CDR3 sequence reads: CASSLGQGSNGYTF. CDR3 DNA: TGTGCCAGCAGCTTAGGGCAGGGGAGCAATGGCTACACCTTC.

The genes are TRBV9 and TRBJ2-1; D is perhaps TRBD2 (5 bases). CDR1 is SGDLS, CDR2 YYNGEE, per germline. This CDR3 is 14 amino acids long. V lost 0 bases, J lost 3 bases, and 7 bases lay in between. The CDR3 nucleotides read TGTGCCAGCAGCGTAGGGGAGTTCTACAATGAGCAGTTCTTC. This encodes CASSVGEFYNEQFF.

The rearrangement uses TRBV11-1 and TRBJ1-3; weak D call: TRBD1 (5 bases). The V end was cut by 8 bases, the J end by 9 bases, with 23 bases between. The germline V gene encodes CDR1 SGHAT and CDR2 FQDESV (reference sequence). The CDR3 consists of 15 residues. CDR3 in amino acids: CASGGTDFSGGTIYF. CDR3 in DNA: TGTGCCAGCGGAGGGACGGATTTCTCTGGGGGCACCATATATTTT.

The genes are TRBV19 and TRBJ2-7, with TRBD1 matching 9 bases. CDR3 size: 15 residues. Trimming at V came to 4 bases and at J to 0 bases, leaving 4 bases not matched to a gene. Per the germline V gene, CDR1 is LNHDA and CDR2 is SQIVND (reference sequence). In DNA form, the CDR3 reads TGTGCCAGTAGTAAGGACAGGGGTCCCTCCTACGAGCAGTACTTC. It is translated as CASSKDRGPSYEQYF.

The V and J genes are TRBV3-1 (or the pseudogene TRBV3-2) and TRBJ2-7; D remains ambiguous. The CDR3 totals 14 residues. Germline V CDR1 and CDR2: LGHDT, YNNKEL (reference sequence). V was clipped by 2 bases and J by 3 bases, with 11 bases between them. The CDR3 DNA sequence: TGTGCCAGCAGCCAACTAGGCTTGGGCTACGAGCAGTACTTC. Its protein is CASSQLGLGYEQYF.

The genes are TRBV3-1 (or the pseudogene TRBV3-2) and TRBJ1-3; TRBD1 might be the D (5 bases). Germline V gene sequence: CDR1 LGHDT, CDR2 YNNKEL (reference sequence). The CDR3 runs 15 residues. With 4 bases removed from V and 4 bases from J, the gap between germline ends came to 14 bases. CDR3 residues: CASSLNQGGGNTIYF. CDR3 bases: TGTGCCAGCAGCCTTAACCAGGGAGGGGGAAACACCATATATTTT.

Concerning this clone: One junction end disagrees with the germline gene, perhaps due to a read error. The chain employs TRBV28 and TRBJ1-2; D gene ambiguous. Germline lookup yields CDR1 MDHEN and CDR2 SYDVKM. This CDR3 contains 17 residues. CDR3 in amino acids: CASILSPQAGGDYGYTF. The CDR3 bases are TGTGCCAGCATTTTATCCCCCCAGGCGGGTGGGGACTATGGCTACACCTTC.

As to this clone: This sample also contains other DNA sequences that code for the same CDR3. The rearrangement links TRBV6-2 or TRBV6-3 to TRBJ2-7; weak D call: TRBD2 (7 bases). V lost 0 bases to trimming and J lost 2 bases, with 11 bases between them. The CDR3 is 15 residues long. Germline assignment: CDR1 MNHEY and CDR2 SVGEGT. DNA of the CDR3: TGTGCCAGCAGTTACTCCGCGGGGGCCCCCTACGAGCAGTACTTC. It yields the protein CASSYSAGAPYEQYF.